The rows below give T cell receptor beta chains drawn from one sample of a study of cytomegalovirus exposure and HLA in healthy donors. TCRdb's table, derived via immunoSEQ multiplex PCR, lists solely in-frame clones and lacks some. In the table there are about 180,000 clones, around three quarters of which are singletons. The sequencing input was PBMCs. The source is a woman aged 25 to 45 in good health and CMV-seronegative. The CDR3 runs from the conserved cysteine through the conserved F or W. The D gene is left open where the match is weak. Where a row states a size, it is once, few, many or the class of an expanded clone; other rows omit it.

J | size | V | D | CDR3 | DNA
TRBJ2-7 | once | TRBV7-9 | TRBD1 | CASSGQGAYEQYF | TGTGCCAGCTCGGGACAGGGGGCCTACGAGCAGTACTTC
TRBJ1-6 | . | TRBV10-3 | . | CAISREVNSPLHF | TGTGCCATAAGCAGGGAGGTAAATTCACCCCTCCACTTT
TRBJ2-7 | . | TRBV4-1 | TRBD1 | CASSQFMTGDSPYEQYF | TGCGCCAGCAGCCAATTCATGACCGGGGACAGTCCCTACGAGCAGTACTTC
TRBJ2-7 | . | TRBV18 | TRBD1 | CASSPSPTGAEQYF | TGTGCCAGCTCTCCCTCCCCGACAGGGGCCGAGCAGTACTTC
TRBJ2-6 | . | TRBV4-1 | . | CASSPRGGTGSGSGANVLTF | TGCGCCAGCAGCCCCCGCGGGGGCACAGGGTCCGGGTCTGGGGCCAACGTCCTGACTTTC
TRBJ1-6 | . | TRBV4-3 | TRBD1 | CASSQERQGVHNSPLHF | TGCGCCAGCAGCCAAGAACGGCAGGGGGTACATAATTCACCCCTCCACTTT
TRBJ1-6 | . | TRBV5-1 | . | CASRTGGPYNSPLHF | TGCGCCAGCCGAACAGGTGGACCCTATAATTCACCCCTCCACTTT
TRBJ1-4 | . | TRBV15 | . | CATSRGRDEKLFF | TGTGCCACCAGCAGAGGTCGGGATGAAAAACTGTTTTTT
TRBJ2-5 | . | TRBV6-5 | TRBD1 | CASKGAETQYF | TGTGCCAGCAAGGGGGCTGAGACCCAGTACTTC
TRBJ1-1 | . | TRBV30 | . | CAWIGGSKGYDTEAFF | TGTGCCTGGATTGGAGGCAGCAAGGGATACGACACTGAAGCTTTCTTT
TRBJ1-2 | . | TRBV30 | . | CATPRGGYTF | TGTGCCACCCCTCGGGGAGGCTACACCTTC
TRBJ1-2 | once | TRBV6-1 | . | CASSEGGFGGNYGYTF | TGTGCCAGCAGTGAAGGAGGCTTCGGGGGTAACTATGGCTACACCTTC
TRBJ2-3 | . | TRBV7-2 | . | CASSLSSWGVLEETQYF | TGTGCCAGCAGCTTAAGTTCTTGGGGGGTCTTAGAGGAAACGCAGTATTTT
TRBJ2-1 | . | TRBV4-2 | . | CASSPDRLYNEQFF | TGTGCCAGCAGCCCCGACAGGTTGTACAATGAGCAGTTCTTC
TRBJ2-3 | . | TRBV28 | TRBD1 | CASFQGGTGFVDTQYF | TGTGCCAGTTTTCAGGGAGGGACAGGGTTCGTAGATACGCAGTATTTT
TRBJ2-2 | . | TRBV5-1 | TRBD1 | CASSLVGTGNTGELFF | TGCGCCAGCAGCTTGGTCGGGACAGGTAACACCGGGGAGCTGTTTTTT
TRBJ2-1 | . | TRBV27 | . | CASSLSGGPYNEQFF | TGTGCCAGCAGTTTATCCGGGGGGCCGTACAATGAGCAGTTCTTC
TRBJ1-1 | . | TRBV5-1 | . | CASSLGQENTEAFF | TGCGCCAGCAGCTTGGGGCAGGAGAACACTGAAGCTTTCTTT
TRBJ2-1 | . | TRBV27 | . | CASSLTTRSEQFF | TGTGCCAGCAGTTTAACCACCAGATCCGAGCAGTTCTTC
TRBJ2-5 | . | TRBV7-2 | TRBD1 | CASSYTTGIGETQYF | TGTGCCAGCAGCTATACGACAGGGATTGGGGAGACCCAGTACTTC
TRBJ1-5 | . | TRBV5-6 | TRBD1 | CASSIRDRNQPQHF | TGTGCCAGCAGCATCCGGGACAGAAATCAGCCCCAGCATTTT
TRBJ1-5 | . | TRBV9 | . | CASSVEGLVNQPQHF | TGTGCCAGCAGCGTAGAGGGGTTGGTAAATCAGCCCCAGCATTTT
TRBJ2-7 | . | TRBV15 | TRBD1 | CATSRNDRAAYEQYF | TGTGCCACCAGCAGAAACGACAGGGCCGCCTACGAGCAGTACTTC
TRBJ1-4 | once | TRBV4-2 | TRBD1 | CASSPRLDREYEKLFF | TGTGCCAGCAGCCCGAGGCTGGACAGGGAGTACGAAAAACTGTTTTTT
TRBJ1-2 | . | TRBV6-5 | . | CASSYFPLRGYGYTF | TGTGCCAGCAGTTACTTCCCTCTTCGGGGCTATGGCTACACCTTC
TRBJ2-4 | . | TRBV7-9 | . | CASSLGSGLAKNIQYF | TGTGCCAGCAGCTTAGGGTCAGGACTAGCCAAAAACATTCAGTACTTC